This T cell receptor (beta chain) was recorded in a study of neurological immune-mediated disorders. Whole-study results and caveats: HTLV-1-associated myelopathy had the most TCR clonal expansion, and multiple sclerosis had the least, less than healthy controls.

Trimming pared 7 bases from V and 4 bases from J, leaving 16 bases between. The CDR3 contains 14 residues. Germline-derived CDR1 and CDR2 are SEHNR and FQNEAQ (reference sequence). Via MiXCR, TCRdb re-called the 5' RACE reads, giving one row per CDR3 protein. There are tens of thousands of distinct CDR3 sequences in the sample; under 20% occur only once, and just over 15% lies in the top ten. For this clonotype: Its antigen is not identified.

The sequenced material came from PBMCs. The rearrangement links TRBV7-9 to TRBJ1-1; D not resolved. The TCR sequence derives from a woman aged 40-49 years in good health. The CDR3, as DNA: TGTGCCAGCAAAGACATGGGAGCAGGCACTGAAGCTTTCTTT. This encodes CASKDMGAGTEAFF.